These 21 T cell receptor beta chains share one sample of origin, sequenced in a study of blood T cell repertoires in COVID-19. Libraries were prepared by immunoSEQ multiplex PCR; TCRdb keeps only in-frame clonotypes and omits some of them. The repertoire holds about 330,000 clones, with about 85% as singletons. The source material was PBMCs or T cells enriched from blood (not recorded which). These receptors all stem from a woman in her 30s who had recovered from COVID-19.

The sample holds one count of this clone. The J gene is TRBJ2-3, the V gene TRBV25-1; D gene unclear. Between the trimmed V and J ends, which lost 4 bases and 8 bases, there was a span of 10 bases. The germline V gene has CDR1 MGHDK and CDR2 SYGVNS. The CDR3 is made up of 12 amino acids. Written as DNA, the CDR3 is TGTGCCAGCAGTGGGCCGCTTGGTACGCAGTATTTT. Its translation: CASSGPLGTQYF.

The CDR3 is CASSLLPYEQYF. In DNA form, the CDR3 reads TGCGCCAGCAGCTTGCTTCCCTACGAGCAGTACTTC. V usage is TRBV5-1 and J usage is TRBJ2-7, with unresolved D. The CDR3 consists of 12 residues. The V gene's germline CDR1 is SGHRS and CDR2 YFSETQ. V lost 1 base, J lost 2 bases, and 4 bases lay in between.

The chain recombines TRBV19 with TRBJ2-2, with D tentatively TRBD2 (7 bases). V was trimmed by 6 bases and J by 4 bases, leaving 9 bases between them. Per the germline V gene, CDR1 is LNHDA and CDR2 is SQIVND (reference sequence). This CDR3 is 13 amino acids long. This CDR3 is CASRGGGTGELFF. As DNA, the CDR3 is TGTGCCAGTAGAGGGGGGGGCACCGGGGAGCTGTTTTTT.

The chain joins TRBV7-5 to TRBJ1-3; the D call TRBD1 from the table was never checked on the DNA. TRBV7-5 is listed as a pseudogene. The CDR3 has 14 amino acids. CDR3 DNA: TGTGCCAGAAGAAGAGGCAGGGCTGGAAACACCATATATTTT. Translating it yields CARRRGRAGNTIYF.

The genes are TRBV28 and TRBJ1-2, with D possibly TRBD1 on 5 matching bases. Trimming removed 7 bases from V and 0 bases from J, with 9 bases in between. This CDR3 comprises 13 residues. The germline V gene has CDR1 MDHEN and CDR2 SYDVKM. The CDR3 region is CASKGAPNYGYTF. DNA for the CDR3: TGTGCCAGCAAAGGGGCCCCTAACTATGGCTACACCTTC.

This rearrangement joins TRBV2 to TRBJ2-1; D is unclear. CDR3 size: 13 residues. Germline lookup yields CDR1 SNHLY and CDR2 FYNNEI. Between the trimmed V and J ends, which lost 3 bases and 5 bases, there was a span of 8 bases. The CDR3 spells CASSDFTDNEQFF. CDR3 bases: TGTGCCAGCAGTGATTTTACGGACAATGAGCAGTTCTTC.

The J gene is TRBJ1-2, the V gene TRBV29-1; D is uncertain. The CDR3 loop spans 12 amino acids. V was clipped by 4 bases and J by 3 bases, with 9 bases between them. Germline lookup yields CDR1 SQVTM and CDR2 ANQGSEA. CDR3 sequence (DNA): TGCAGCGTTGGTAGTGTTGACTATGGCTACACCTTC. The encoded protein is CSVGSVDYGYTF.

CDR3 protein: CAWSVRSHKETQYF. CDR3 nucleotides: TGTGCCTGGAGTGTACGCAGTCATAAAGAGACCCAGTACTTC. The gene calls are TRBV30 and TRBJ2-5; D is undetermined. There are 14 residues in the CDR3. Trimming took off 0 bases at V and 3 bases at J, with 11 bases between the two ends. Germline-derived CDR1 and CDR2 are GTSNPN and SVGIG (reference sequence).

This clone appeared a single time. The chain employs TRBV19 and TRBJ1-2; the match to TRBD1 covers 7 bases. This CDR3 comprises 13 residues. Germline V gene sequence: CDR1 LNHDA, CDR2 SQIVND (reference sequence). V lost 6 bases to trimming and J lost 7 bases; unmatched junction nucleotides: 8. The CDR3 loop reads CASSTDRVGGYTF. The CDR3, as DNA: TGTGCCAGTAGCACTGACAGGGTTGGTGGCTACACCTTC.

The chain combines TRBV11-2 with TRBJ1-2, with a weak D call TRBD1 (5 bases). From germline, CDR1 is SGHAT and CDR2 FQNNGV. This CDR3 is built from 14 residues. The germline V and J ends were trimmed by 6 bases and 2 bases, with 13 bases remaining between them. The CDR3 reads CASRQRGGNYGYTF. The CDR3 nucleotides are TGTGCCAGCAGACAACGGGGGGGAAACTATGGCTACACCTTC.

V is TRBV4-1 and J is TRBJ1-4; TRBD1 might be the D (5 bases). This CDR3 is 15 amino acids long. The germline V gene encodes CDR1 MGHRA and CDR2 YSYEKL. V gave up 3 bases and J gave up 4 bases, with 12 bases separating them. In DNA form, the CDR3 reads TGCGCCAGCAGCCAGCGGCTGGGGGGTAATGAAAAACTGTTTTTT. Protein: CASSQRLGGNEKLFF.

This clone was seen a few times. The chain links TRBV5-8 to TRBJ1-4; tentative D call: TRBD1 (5 bases). The CDR3 has 13 residues. Looked up from germline, CDR1 is SGHTS and CDR2 is YDEGEE. V lost 10 bases, J lost 8 bases, and 18 bases lay in between. The CDR3 here is CAGRGVPREKLFF. The CDR3 coding sequence is TGTGCCGGCCGGGGGGTCCCTCGGGAAAAACTGTTTTTT.

This clone was counted once. J is TRBJ1-2 and V is TRBV15; D remains unclear. The CDR3 covers 17 residues. Trimming shortened V by 0 bases and J by 5 bases, and 19 bases separated the two germline ends. Germline V CDR1 and CDR2: LNHNV, YYDKDF (reference sequence). The DNA of the CDR3 is TGTGCCACCAGCAGAGATCTAGACACCGGGATTCCTTATGGCTACACCTTC. It specifies CATSRDLDTGIPYGYTF.

This sequence joins TRBV11-2 and TRBJ2-7, with D hard to call. CDR3 length: 16 residues. Germline V gene sequence: CDR1 SGHAT, CDR2 FQNNGV. V dropped 1 base and J dropped 1 base, with 14 bases sitting between them. DNA of the CDR3: TGTGCCAGCAGCTTAGTGGGCCCAATGCCTTCCTACGAGCAGTACTTC. Its protein is CASSLVGPMPSYEQYF.

In this sample, this clone turned up once. The chain carries TRBV24-1 and TRBJ2-1; possibly TRBD2 for D (6 bases). V lost 4 bases, J lost 2 bases, and 14 bases lay in between. The CDR3 covers 16 residues. The V gene's germline CDR1 is KGHDR and CDR2 SFDVKD. The CDR3 DNA reads TGTGCCACCAGTGACGCGGGGCAGGGCCCCTACAATGAGCAGTTCTTC. Amino acid sequence: CATSDAGQGPYNEQFF.

This clone showed up just once. The chain uses TRBV5-1 and TRBJ2-1; perhaps TRBD1 as D (6 bases). The CDR3 runs to 15 residues. CDR1 is SGHRS, CDR2 YFSETQ, per germline. With 3 bases removed from V and 1 base from J, the gap between germline ends came to 11 bases. The CDR3 DNA reads as TGCGCCAGCAGCTGGGGGACATTGTCCTACAATGAGCAGTTCTTC. Its protein is CASSWGTLSYNEQFF.

The J gene is TRBJ1-2, the V gene TRBV5-1; a weak D match, TRBD1 (5 bases). The CDR3 length is 14 residues. Germline assignment: CDR1 SGHRS and CDR2 YFSETQ. V gave up 6 bases and J gave up 3 bases, with 15 bases separating them. CDR3 protein: CASTTGPRDYGYTF. The CDR3 DNA reads as TGCGCCAGCACCACAGGTCCTAGGGACTATGGCTACACCTTC.

The V call is TRBV18, the J call TRBJ2-1; D might be TRBD2 (6 bases). Germline lookup yields CDR1 KGHSH and CDR2 LQKENI. Deletions cut 3 bases from V and 0 bases from J, with 9 bases between. The CDR3 length is 15 residues. The DNA for the CDR3 is TGTGCCAGCTCACCGGGGGGAACCTCCTACAATGAGCAGTTCTTC. Protein product: CASSPGGTSYNEQFF.

CDR3 protein: CASSHRSGGPQHF. The CDR3 DNA reads TGTGCCAGCAGCCACAGGTCCGGGGGGCCCCAGCATTTT. V is TRBV14 and J is TRBJ1-5; D perhaps matches TRBD1 (5 bases). The V end lost 3 bases, the J end lost 9 bases, and 12 bases lay between the germline ends. This CDR3 region has 13 residues. Germline V gene lookup returns CDR1 SGHDN and CDR2 FVKESK.

The V gene is TRBV30, the J gene TRBJ1-6; 8 positions match TRBD1. In germline, CDR1 is GTSNPN, CDR2 SVGIG (reference sequence). The trim removed 2 bases at V and 9 bases at J, leaving 9 bases unmatched. CDR3 length: 15 amino acids. DNA for the CDR3: TGTGCCTGGAGTAGGGGGACAGGAGGATTTTCACCCCTCCACTTT. This translates into CAWSRGTGGFSPLHF.

The chain has TRBV5-1 and TRBJ1-3; 8 bases agree with TRBD1. Germline V gives CDR1 SGHRS, CDR2 YFSETQ. The CDR3 length is 18 residues. V lost 4 bases, J lost 0 bases, and 12 bases stayed unmatched. CDR3 residues: CASSGGQGRANSGNTIYF. For the CDR3, the DNA is TGCGCCAGCAGCGGCGGACAGGGAAGGGCCAACTCTGGAAACACCATATATTTT. The full variable domain, its missing parts supplied by reference TRBV5-1 and TRBJ1-3, is KAGVTQTPRYLIKTRGQQVTLSCSPISGHRSVSWYQQTPGQGLQFLFEYFSETQRNKGNFPGRFSGRQFSNSRSEMNVSTLELGDSALYLCASSGGQGRANSGNTIYFGEGSWLTVV.